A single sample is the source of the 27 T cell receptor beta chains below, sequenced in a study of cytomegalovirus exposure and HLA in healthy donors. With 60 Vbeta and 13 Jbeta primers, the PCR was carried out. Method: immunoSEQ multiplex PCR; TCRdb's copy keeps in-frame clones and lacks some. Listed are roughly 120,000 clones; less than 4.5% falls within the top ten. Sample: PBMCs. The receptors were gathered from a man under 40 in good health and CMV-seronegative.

CDR3 residues: CASSSTSGAIQETQYF. The CDR3 bases are TGTGCCAGCAGCTCCACTAGCGGGGCGATCCAAGAGACCCAGTACTTC. The chain combines TRBV5-4 with TRBJ2-5; TRBD2 aligns across 10 bases. V dropped 3 bases and J dropped 1; count of bases not matched to a gene: 6. Germline-derived CDR1 and CDR2 are SGHNT and YYREEE (reference sequence). The CDR3 length is 16 residues. The full variable domain, its missing parts supplied by reference TRBV5-4 and TRBJ2-5, is ETGVTQSPTHLIKTRGQQVTLRCSSQSGHNTVSWYQQALGQGPQFIFQYYREEENGRGNFPPRFSGLQFPNYSSELNVNALELDDSALYLCASSSTSGAIQETQYFGPGTRLLVL.

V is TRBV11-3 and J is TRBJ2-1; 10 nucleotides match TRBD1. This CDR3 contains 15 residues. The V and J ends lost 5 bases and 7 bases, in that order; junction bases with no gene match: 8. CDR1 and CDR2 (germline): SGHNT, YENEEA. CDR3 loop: CASSPTGGAVNEQFF. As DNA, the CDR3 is TGTGCCAGCAGCCCGACAGGGGGCGCGGTAAATGAGCAGTTCTTC. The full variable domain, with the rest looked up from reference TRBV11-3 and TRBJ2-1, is EAGVVQSPRYKIIEKKQPVAFWCNPISGHNTLYWYLQNLGQGPELLIRYENEEAVDDSQLPKDRFSAERLKGVDSTLKIQPAELGDSAVYLCASSPTGGAVNEQFFGPGTRLTVL.

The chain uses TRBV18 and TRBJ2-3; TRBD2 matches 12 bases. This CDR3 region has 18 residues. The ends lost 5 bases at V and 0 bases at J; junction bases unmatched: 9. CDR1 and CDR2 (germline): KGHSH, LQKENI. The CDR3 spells CASSSSTSGGSSTDTQYF. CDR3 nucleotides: TGTGCCAGCTCATCCTCGACTAGCGGGGGCTCTAGCACAGATACGCAGTATTTT.

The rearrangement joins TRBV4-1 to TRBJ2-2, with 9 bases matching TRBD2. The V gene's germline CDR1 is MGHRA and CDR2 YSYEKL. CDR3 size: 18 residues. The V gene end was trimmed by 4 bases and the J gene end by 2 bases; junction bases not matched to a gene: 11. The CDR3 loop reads CASSLKHQRGANTGELFF. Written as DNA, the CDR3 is TGCGCCAGCAGCCTCAAGCACCAGCGGGGGGCAAACACCGGGGAGCTGTTTTTT.

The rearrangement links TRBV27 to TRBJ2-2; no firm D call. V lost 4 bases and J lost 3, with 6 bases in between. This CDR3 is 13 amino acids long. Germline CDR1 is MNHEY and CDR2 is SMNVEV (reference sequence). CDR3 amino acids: CASSWAYTGELFF. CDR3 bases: TGTGCCAGCAGTTGGGCCTACACCGGGGAGCTGTTTTTT.

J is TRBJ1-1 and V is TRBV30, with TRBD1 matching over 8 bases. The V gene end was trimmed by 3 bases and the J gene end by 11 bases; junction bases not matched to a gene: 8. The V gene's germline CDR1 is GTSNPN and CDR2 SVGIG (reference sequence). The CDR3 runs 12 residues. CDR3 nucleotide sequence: TGTGCCTGGAGCATGATACAGGGGGTCGCTTTCTTT. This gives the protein CAWSMIQGVAFF.

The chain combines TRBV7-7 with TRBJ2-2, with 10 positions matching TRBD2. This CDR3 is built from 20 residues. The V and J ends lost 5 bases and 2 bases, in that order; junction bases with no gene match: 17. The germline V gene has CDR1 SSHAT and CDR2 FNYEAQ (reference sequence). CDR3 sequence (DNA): TGTGCCAGCAGCCCAAGGCTCGGGACTAGCGTTGTCGGTAACACCGGGGAGCTGTTTTTT. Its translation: CASSPRLGTSVVGNTGELFF.

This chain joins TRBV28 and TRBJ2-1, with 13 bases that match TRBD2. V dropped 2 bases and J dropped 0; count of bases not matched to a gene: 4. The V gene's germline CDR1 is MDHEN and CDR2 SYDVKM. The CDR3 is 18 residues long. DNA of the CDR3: TGTGCCAGCAGTTTAGGGACTAGCGGGACATACTCCTACAATGAGCAGTTCTTC. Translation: CASSLGTSGTYSYNEQFF.

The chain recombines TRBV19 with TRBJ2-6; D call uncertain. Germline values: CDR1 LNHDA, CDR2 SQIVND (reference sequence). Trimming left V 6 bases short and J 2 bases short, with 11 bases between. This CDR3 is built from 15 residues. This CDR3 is CASRRVKTGANVLTF. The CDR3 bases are TGTGCCAGTAGACGCGTGAAAACTGGGGCCAACGTCCTGACTTTC.

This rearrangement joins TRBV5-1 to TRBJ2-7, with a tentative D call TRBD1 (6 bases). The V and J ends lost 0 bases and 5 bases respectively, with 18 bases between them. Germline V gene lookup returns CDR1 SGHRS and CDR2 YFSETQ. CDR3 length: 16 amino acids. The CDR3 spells CASSLGGTPPVHEQYF. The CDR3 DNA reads TGCGCCAGCAGCTTGGGGGGGACACCTCCGGTCCACGAGCAGTACTTC. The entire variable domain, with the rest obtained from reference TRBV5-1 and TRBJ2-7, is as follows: KAGVTQTPRYLIKTRGQQVTLSCSPISGHRSVSWYQQTPGQGLQFLFEYFSETQRNKGNFPGRFSGRQFSNSRSEMNVSTLELGDSALYLCASSLGGTPPVHEQYFGPGTRLTVT.

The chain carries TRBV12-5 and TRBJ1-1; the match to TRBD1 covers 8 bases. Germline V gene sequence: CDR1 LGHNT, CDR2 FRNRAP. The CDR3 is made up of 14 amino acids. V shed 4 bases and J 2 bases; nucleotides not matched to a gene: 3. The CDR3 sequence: CASGSRGRNTEAFF. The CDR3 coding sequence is TGTGCTAGTGGTTCCAGGGGGCGTAACACTGAAGCTTTCTTT.

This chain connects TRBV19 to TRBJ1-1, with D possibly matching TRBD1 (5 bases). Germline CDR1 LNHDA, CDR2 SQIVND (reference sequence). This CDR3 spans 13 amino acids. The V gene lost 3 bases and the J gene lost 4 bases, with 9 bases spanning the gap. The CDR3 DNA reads TGTGCCAGTAGTATGGGAAGGGGCACTGAAGCTTTCTTT. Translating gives CASSMGRGTEAFF.

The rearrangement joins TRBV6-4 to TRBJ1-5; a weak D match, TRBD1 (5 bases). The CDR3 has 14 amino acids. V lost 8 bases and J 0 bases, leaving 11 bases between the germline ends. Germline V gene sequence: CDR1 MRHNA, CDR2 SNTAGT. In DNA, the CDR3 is TGTGCCAGCCCCTTTAGGGGTAGCAATCAGCCCCAGCATTTT. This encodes CASPFRGSNQPQHF.

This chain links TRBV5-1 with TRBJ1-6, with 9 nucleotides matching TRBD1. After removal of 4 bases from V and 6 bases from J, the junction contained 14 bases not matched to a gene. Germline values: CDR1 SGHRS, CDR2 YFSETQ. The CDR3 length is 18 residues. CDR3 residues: CASSLGLSGTGSNSPLHF. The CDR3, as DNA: TGCGCCAGCAGCCTGGGGCTTAGCGGGACAGGGTCTAATTCACCCCTCCACTTT.

The CDR3 reads CASSHGTGGDTIYF. DNA for the CDR3: TGCGCCAGCAGCCATGGGACGGGAGGTGACACCATATATTTT. The gene calls are TRBV5-1 and TRBJ1-3; tentative D call: TRBD1 (5 bases). From germline, CDR1 is SGHRS and CDR2 YFSETQ. V gave up 4 bases and J gave up 8 bases, with 16 bases separating them. This CDR3 has 14 amino acids.

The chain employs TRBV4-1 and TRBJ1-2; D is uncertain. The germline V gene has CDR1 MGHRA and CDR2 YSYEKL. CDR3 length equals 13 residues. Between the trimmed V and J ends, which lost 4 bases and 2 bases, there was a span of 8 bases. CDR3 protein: CASSPGLNYGYTF. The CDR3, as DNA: TGCGCCAGCAGCCCGGGTCTAAACTATGGCTACACCTTC.

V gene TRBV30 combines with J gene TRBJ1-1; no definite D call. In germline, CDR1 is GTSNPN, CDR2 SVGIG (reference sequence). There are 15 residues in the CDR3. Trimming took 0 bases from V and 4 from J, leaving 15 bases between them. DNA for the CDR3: TGTGCCTGGAGTGTCGGTGGGCCGCGTCCCACTGAAGCTTTCTTT. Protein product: CAWSVGGPRPTEAFF.

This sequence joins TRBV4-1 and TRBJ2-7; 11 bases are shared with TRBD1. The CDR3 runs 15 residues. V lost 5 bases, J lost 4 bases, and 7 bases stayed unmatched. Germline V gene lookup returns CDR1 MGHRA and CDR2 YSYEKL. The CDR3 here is CASSAAGTGGYEQYF. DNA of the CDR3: TGCGCCAGCAGCGCCGCCGGGACAGGGGGATACGAGCAGTACTTC.

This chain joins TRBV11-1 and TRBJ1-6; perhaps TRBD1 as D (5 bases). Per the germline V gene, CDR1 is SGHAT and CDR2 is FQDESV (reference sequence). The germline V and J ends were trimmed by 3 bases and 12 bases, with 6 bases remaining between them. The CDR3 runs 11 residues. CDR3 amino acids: CASSFGGPLHF. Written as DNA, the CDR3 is TGTGCCAGCAGCTTCGGGGGACCCCTCCACTTT.

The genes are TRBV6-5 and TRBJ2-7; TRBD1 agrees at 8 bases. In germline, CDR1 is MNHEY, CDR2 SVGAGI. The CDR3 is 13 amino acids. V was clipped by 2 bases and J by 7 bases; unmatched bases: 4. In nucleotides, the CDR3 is TGTGCCAGCAGTTACACAGGGGGAGGAGAGCAGTACTTC. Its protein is CASSYTGGGEQYF.

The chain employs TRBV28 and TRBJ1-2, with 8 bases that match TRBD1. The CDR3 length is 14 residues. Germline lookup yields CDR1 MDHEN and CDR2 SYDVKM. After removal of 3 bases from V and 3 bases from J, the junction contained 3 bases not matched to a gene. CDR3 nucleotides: TGTGCCAGCAGTTTCAGGGGGCAAGACTATGGCTACACCTTC. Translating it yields CASSFRGQDYGYTF.

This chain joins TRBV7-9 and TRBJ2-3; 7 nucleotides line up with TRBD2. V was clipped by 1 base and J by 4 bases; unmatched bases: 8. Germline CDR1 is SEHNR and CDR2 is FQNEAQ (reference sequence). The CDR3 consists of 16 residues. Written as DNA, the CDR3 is TGTGCCAGCAGCTTAGTAGGGGCGGGGGTTGCAGATACGCAGTATTTT. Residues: CASSLVGAGVADTQYF.

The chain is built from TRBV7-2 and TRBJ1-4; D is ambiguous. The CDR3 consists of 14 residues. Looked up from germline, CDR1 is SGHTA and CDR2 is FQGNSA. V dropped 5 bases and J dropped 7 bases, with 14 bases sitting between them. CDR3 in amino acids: CASSPPEAGEKLFF. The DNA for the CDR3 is TGTGCCAGCAGCCCCCCTGAGGCCGGTGAAAAACTGTTTTTT.

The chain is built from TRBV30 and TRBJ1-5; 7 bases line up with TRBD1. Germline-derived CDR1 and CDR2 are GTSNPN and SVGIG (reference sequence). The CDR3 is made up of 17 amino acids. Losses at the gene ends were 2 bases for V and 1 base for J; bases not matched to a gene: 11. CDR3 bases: TGTGCCTGGAGTTCCACCAGACAGGGCATAAGCAATCAGCCCCAGCATTTT. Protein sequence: CAWSSTRQGISNQPQHF.

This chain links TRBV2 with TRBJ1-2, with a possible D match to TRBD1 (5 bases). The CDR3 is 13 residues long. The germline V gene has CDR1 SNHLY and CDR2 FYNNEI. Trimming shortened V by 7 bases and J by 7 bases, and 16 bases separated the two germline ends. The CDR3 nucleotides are TGTGCCAGCACAGGCAGGGATGGGTCTGGCTACACCTTC. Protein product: CASTGRDGSGYTF.

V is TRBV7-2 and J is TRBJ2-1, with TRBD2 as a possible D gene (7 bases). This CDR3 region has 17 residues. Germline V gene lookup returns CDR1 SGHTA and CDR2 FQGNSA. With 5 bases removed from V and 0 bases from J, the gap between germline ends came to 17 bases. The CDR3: CASSTGGRGRSYNEQFF. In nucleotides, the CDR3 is TGTGCCAGCAGCACCGGGGGGCGGGGGCGCTCCTACAATGAGCAGTTCTTC.

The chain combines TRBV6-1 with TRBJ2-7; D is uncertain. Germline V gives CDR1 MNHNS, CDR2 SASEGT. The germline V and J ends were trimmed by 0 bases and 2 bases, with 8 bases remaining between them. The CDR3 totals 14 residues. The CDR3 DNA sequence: TGTGCCAGCAGTGAAGCGTTTCCCGCCTACGAGCAGTACTTC. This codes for CASSEAFPAYEQYF.